The clone carrying this T cell receptor (beta chain) has ten or more counts. Antigen specificity is unknown. These data belong to a study of beta chain features in type 1 diabetes. The study's findings and limits: Across all four CD4+ subsets, people with type 1 diabetes showed modestly shorter TCRB CDR3s.

The isolated RNA, all of it, was reverse transcribed, so expressed TCRB transcripts were what got sequenced. Some clones are missing from TCRdb's copy, which holds only in-frame ones; the method was immunoSEQ multiplex PCR. This sample has around 97,000 clones; 25% to 35% occur once, and the top ten carry 0.5% to 0.55%. This CDR3 has 15 amino acids. From germline, CDR1 is SGHDT and CDR2 YYEEEE. V lost 4 bases to trimming and J lost 8 bases, with 18 bases between them. The sequencing input was central memory CD4+ T cells from blood. The chain recombines TRBV5-6 with TRBJ1-4; TRBD1 might be the D (6 bases). The sequence was obtained from a woman between 18 and 29 years old with type 1 diabetes. In DNA, the CDR3 is TGTGCCAGCAGCCTGCGGGGGGCGGGGGCCGAAAAACTGTTTTTT. It specifies CASSLRGAGAEKLFF.